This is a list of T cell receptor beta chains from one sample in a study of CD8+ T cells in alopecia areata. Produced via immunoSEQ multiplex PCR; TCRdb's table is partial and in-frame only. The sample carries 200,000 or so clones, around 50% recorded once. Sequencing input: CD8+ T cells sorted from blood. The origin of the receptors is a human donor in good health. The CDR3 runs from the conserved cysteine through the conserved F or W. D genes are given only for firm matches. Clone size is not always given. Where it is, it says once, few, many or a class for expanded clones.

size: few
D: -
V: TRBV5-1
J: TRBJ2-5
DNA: TGCGCCAGCAGCTTAAAGGTTTTGGCGGGGCAAGAGACCCAGTACTTC
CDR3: CASSLKVLAGQETQYF

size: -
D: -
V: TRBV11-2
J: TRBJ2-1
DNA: TGTGCCAGCAGCTTAATCTCCTCTGGCCACAATGAGCAGTTCTTC
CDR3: CASSLISSGHNEQFF

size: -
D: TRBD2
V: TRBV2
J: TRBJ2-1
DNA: TGTGCCAGCAGTGGTCTCAGACTAGCGGGGGAAAATGAGCAGTTCTTC
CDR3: CASSGLRLAGENEQFF

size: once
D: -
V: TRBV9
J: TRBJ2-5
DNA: TGTGCCAGCAGCGTAGAATTGGGGTCGGGAGAGACCCAGTACTTC
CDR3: CASSVELGSGETQYF

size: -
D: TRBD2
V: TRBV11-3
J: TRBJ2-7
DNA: TGTGCCAGCAGCCGTAGCGGGACCGCCTACGAGCAGTACTTC
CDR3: CASSRSGTAYEQYF

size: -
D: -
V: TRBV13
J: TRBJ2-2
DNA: TGTGCCAGCAGCTCCCTAGTGGGGGGCACCCCGGGAGAGGCCGGGGAGCTGTTTTTT
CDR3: CASSSLVGGTPGEAGELFF

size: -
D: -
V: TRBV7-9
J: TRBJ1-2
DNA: TGTGCCAGCAGCTTAGAAAACAGCCGAGATGGCTACACCTTC
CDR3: CASSLENSRDGYTF

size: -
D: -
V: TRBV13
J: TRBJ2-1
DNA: TGTGCCAGCAGCCCAGAGACAGGAACGAACAATGAGCAGTTCTTC
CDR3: CASSPETGTNNEQFF

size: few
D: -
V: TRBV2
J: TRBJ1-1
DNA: TGTGCCAGCAGTGAGTCGACAGTCGGGAGGGCTGAAGCTTTCTTT
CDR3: CASSESTVGRAEAFF

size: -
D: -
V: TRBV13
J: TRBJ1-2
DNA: TGTGCCAGCAGCTCACGCGTCGGGGGTGACGGCTACACCTTC
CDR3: CASSSRVGGDGYTF

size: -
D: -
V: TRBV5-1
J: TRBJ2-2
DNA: TGTGCCAGCAGCTCTCGGACCTACACCGGGGAGCTGTTTTTT
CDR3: CASSSRTYTGELFF

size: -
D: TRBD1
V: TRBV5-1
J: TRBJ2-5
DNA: TGCGCCAGCAGCTTGGGGGGACAGGGATTCCAAGAGACCCAGTACTTC
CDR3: CASSLGGQGFQETQYF

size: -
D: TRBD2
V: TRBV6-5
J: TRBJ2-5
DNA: TGTGCCAGCAGTTACGGGGGAGGGGTACAAGAGACCCAGTACTTC
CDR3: CASSYGGGVQETQYF

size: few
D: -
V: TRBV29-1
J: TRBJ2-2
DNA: TGCAGCATCCTAGAGAGCCCGGGGGAGCTGTTTTTT
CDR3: CSILESPGELFF

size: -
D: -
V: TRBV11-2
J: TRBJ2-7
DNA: TGTGCCAGCAGCTTAGGGCAGCCCCCAGGCTACGAGCAGTACTTC
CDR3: CASSLGQPPGYEQYF

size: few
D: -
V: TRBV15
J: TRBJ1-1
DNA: TGTGCCACCAGCAATGAGGTTGGGGACACTGAAGCTTTCTTT
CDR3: CATSNEVGDTEAFF

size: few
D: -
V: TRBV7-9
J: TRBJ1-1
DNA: TGTGCCAGCAGCACCCAAAACCCCTTACCAAGCGCTTTCTTT
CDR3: CASSTQNPLPSAFF

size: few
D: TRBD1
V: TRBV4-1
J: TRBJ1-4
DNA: TGCGCCAGCAGCCAGGAACAGGGGGCGAGTGAAAAACTGTTTTTT
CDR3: CASSQEQGASEKLFF

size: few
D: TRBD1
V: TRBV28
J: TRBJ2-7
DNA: TGTGCCAGCAGTTTATGGACAGGGAACGAGCAGTACTTC
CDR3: CASSLWTGNEQYF

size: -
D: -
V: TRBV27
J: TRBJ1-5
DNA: TGTGCCAGCAGTTTGGGCAGGGGCCAGCCCCAGCATTTT
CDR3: CASSLGRGQPQHF

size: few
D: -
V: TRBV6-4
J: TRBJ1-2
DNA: TGTGCCAGCAGTGACTCGATCCTGGGGGGCTACACCTTC
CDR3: CASSDSILGGYTF

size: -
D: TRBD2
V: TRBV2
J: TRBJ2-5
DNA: TGTGCCAGCAGTGAACGGGGGGGACCCCAAGAGACCCAGTACTTC
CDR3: CASSERGGPQETQYF

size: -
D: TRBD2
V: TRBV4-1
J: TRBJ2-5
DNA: TGCGCCAGCAGCCCTTGGACTAGCGGGGGGGCCGATGAGACCCAGTACTTC
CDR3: CASSPWTSGGADETQYF

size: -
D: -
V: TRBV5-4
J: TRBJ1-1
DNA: TGTGCCAGCAGCGTTAAGGGTGGAGATGAAGCTTTCTTT
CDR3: CASSVKGGDEAFF

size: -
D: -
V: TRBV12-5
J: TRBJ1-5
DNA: TGTGCTAGTGGGCCTGGGACCCAGAATCAGCCCCAGCATTTT
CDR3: CASGPGTQNQPQHF

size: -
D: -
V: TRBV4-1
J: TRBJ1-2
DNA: TGCGCCAGCAGCCCTGACACGTCAGGCTACACCTTC
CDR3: CASSPDTSGYTF

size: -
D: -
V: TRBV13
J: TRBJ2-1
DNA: TGTGCCAGCAGCTCAAGAGGGGTCAATGAGCAGTTCTTC
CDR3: CASSSRGVNEQFF

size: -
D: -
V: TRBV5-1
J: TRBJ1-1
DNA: TGCGCCAGCAGCCAGCGTGGGGGAACTGAAGCTTTCTTT
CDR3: CASSQRGGTEAFF

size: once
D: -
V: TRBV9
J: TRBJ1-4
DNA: TGTGCCAGCAGCGGCCGGGACATGAATGAAAAACTGTTTTTT
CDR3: CASSGRDMNEKLFF

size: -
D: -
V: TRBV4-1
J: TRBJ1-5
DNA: TGCGCCAGCAGCCTCTATCCCGTAGAGCCCCAGCATTTT
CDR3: CASSLYPVEPQHF

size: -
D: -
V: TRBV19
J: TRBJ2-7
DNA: TGTGCCAGTAGTCCCGGGGCAGCTTACGAGCAGTACTTC
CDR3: CASSPGAAYEQYF

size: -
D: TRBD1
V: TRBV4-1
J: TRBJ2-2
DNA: TGCGCCAGCAGCCCCAGGGACAGGGACACCGGGGAGCTGTTTTTT
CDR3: CASSPRDRDTGELFF

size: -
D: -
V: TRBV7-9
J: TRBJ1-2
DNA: TGTGCCAGCAGCTTAGGAAGGGGTGGCTACACCTTC
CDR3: CASSLGRGGYTF

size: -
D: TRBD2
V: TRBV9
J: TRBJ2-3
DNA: TGTGCCAGCAGCGGGCGGACTAGCGGGGGGCCCCCAGATACGCAGTATTTT
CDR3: CASSGRTSGGPPDTQYF

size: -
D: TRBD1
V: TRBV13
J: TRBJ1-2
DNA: TGTGCCAGCAGGTCGAACAGGGGGGCGAGCTATGGCTACACCTTC
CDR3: CASRSNRGASYGYTF

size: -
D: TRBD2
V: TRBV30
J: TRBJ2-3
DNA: TGTGCCTGGAGTGTAGAGGTGGCTAGCGGGGGGTTCACAGATACGCAGTATTTT
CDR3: CAWSVEVASGGFTDTQYF

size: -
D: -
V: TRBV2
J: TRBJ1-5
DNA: TGTGCCAGCAGTGAGTTGGACAGCAATCAGCCCCAGCATTTT
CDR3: CASSELDSNQPQHF

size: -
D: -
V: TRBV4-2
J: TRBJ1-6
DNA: TGTGCCAGCAGCCAGGCAGGGTATTCACCCCTCCACTTT
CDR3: CASSQAGYSPLHF

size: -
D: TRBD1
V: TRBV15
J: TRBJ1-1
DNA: TGTGCCACCAGCAGAACAGGGGGAACTGAAGCTTTCTTT
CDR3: CATSRTGGTEAFF

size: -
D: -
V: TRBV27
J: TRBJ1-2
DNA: TGTGCCAGCAGTTTATCGCCTGGGGCCGGAACATATGGCTACACCTTC
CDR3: CASSLSPGAGTYGYTF